This T cell receptor beta chain comes out of a study of B cell selection in AIRE deficiency. The study, taken as a whole, reports: Healthy donors alone shared 30% to 35% of 4,000 or so Treg sequences; patients alone less than 10%. Patient Tconv cells held around a third of Treg sequences shared by healthy donors. CDR3s were shorter in shared Treg sequences, reflecting few non-templated nucleotide insertions. TCRbeta-only data showed roughly 35% of shared healthy Treg sequences in healthy Tconv.

Repertoires were generated with immunoSEQ multiplex PCR, while TCRdb's copy carries only in-frame clones and drops some. The sample shows 20,000 to 25,000 clones, 97% of them seen only once. CD4+CD127+ cells were sorted as the conventional CD4 T cells. CDR1 and CDR2 (germline): MDHEN, SYDVKM. This CDR3 contains 14 residues. After removal of 5 bases from V and 8 bases from J, the junction contained 9 bases not matched to a gene. Notes on this clone: Its antigen is not known.

This receptor was obtained from a human donor with AIRE deficiency. The chain has TRBV28 and TRBJ2-3; TRBD2 agrees at 8 bases. Sequenced sample: conventional CD4+ T cells sorted from PBMCs. The DNA for the CDR3 is TGTGCCAGCAGTACCCCCCTAGCGGGCAGTACGCAGTATTTT. This codes for CASSTPLAGSTQYF.